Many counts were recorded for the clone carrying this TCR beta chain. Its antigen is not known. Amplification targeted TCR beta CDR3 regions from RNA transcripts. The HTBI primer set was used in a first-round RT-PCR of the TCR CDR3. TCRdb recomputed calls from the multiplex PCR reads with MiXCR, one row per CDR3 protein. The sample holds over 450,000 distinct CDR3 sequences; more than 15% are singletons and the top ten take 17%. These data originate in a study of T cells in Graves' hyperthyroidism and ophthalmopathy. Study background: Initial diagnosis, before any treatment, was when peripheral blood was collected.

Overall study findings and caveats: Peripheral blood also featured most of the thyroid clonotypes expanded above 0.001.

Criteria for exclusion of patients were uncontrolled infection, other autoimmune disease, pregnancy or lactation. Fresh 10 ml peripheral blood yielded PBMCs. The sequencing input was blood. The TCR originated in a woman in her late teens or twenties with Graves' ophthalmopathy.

Here the CDR3 reads CASSPQTGGWGTEAFF. CDR3 nucleotides: TGTGCCAGCAGTCCCCAGACAGGGGGCTGGGGCACTGAAGCTTTCTTT. J is TRBJ1-1 and V is TRBV7-9; 10 bases align to TRBD1. The CDR3 covers 16 residues. Germline CDR1 SEHNR, CDR2 FQNEAQ (reference sequence). Trimming took 6 bases from V and 4 from J; bases not matched to a gene: 11.